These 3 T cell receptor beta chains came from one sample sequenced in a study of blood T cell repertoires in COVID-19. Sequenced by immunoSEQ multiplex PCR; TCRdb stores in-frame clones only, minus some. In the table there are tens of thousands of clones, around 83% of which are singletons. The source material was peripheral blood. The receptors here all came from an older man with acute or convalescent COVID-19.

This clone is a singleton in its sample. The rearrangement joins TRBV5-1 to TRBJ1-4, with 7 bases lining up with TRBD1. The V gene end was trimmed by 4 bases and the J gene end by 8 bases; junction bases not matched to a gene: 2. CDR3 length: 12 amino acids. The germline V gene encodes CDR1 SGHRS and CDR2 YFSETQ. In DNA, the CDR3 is TGCGCCAGCAGCCCGGGACAGGAAAAACTGTTTTTT. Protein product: CASSPGQEKLFF.

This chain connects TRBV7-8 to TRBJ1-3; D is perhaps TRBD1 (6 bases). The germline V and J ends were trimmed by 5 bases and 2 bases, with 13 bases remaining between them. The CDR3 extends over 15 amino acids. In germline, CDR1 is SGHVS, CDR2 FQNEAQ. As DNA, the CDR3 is TGTGCCAGCAGCGCTAGAGAGGGGGCTGGAAACACCATATATTTT. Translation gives CASSAREGAGNTIYF.

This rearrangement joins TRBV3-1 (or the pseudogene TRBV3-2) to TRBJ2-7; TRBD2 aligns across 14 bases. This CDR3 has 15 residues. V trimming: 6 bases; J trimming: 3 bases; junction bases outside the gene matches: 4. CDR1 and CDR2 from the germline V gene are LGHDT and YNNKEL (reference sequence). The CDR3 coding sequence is TGTGCCAGCAGTCCCGGGACTAGCGGGAGCTACGAGCAGTACTTC. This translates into CASSPGTSGSYEQYF.